This T cell receptor beta chain was found in a study of T-cell memory formation after mild COVID-19 (dated by TCRdb to 2020 to 2022). Background on the whole study: Most TCR sequence clusters were specific to one of the two donors. In two donors, T-cell clones that expanded and contracted after mild COVID-19 were followed by sequencing TCRalpha and TCRbeta repertoires longitudinally. Two young, previously healthy adult volunteers made up the cohort, one male and one female. Overall study outcomes, separate from this receptor: SARS-CoV-2 specificity of the second-wave clones peaking on day 37 was not confirmed. From day 15 to 85, contracting clones showed balanced CD4/CD8 phenotypes, whereas a second wave of clones that expanded from day 15 to 37 leaned towards CD4+. Only a couple of mild cases were covered in the study, and larger cohorts including severe cases with pre-infection samples were considered necessary. Contracting CD4+ clones turned up mainly in the CM and EM memory subsets, whereas EMRA was where CD8+ clones were enriched. Some responding clones were found in pre-infection memory, which suggests that pre-existing cross-reactive memory T cells took part in the SARS-CoV-2 response.

Looking up the germline V gene yields CDR1 SQVTM and CDR2 ANQGSEA. The CDR3 goes from the cysteine to the phenylalanine over 13 residues. Left in the record is the CDR3 DNA by itself, 39 bases read in frame from the first base. At the junction V is shortened by 4 bases and J by 3 bases; bases outside the gene matches: 3. Ficoll-Paque density gradient centrifugation was used to isolate PBMCs. Sequencing took place on an Illumina NovaSeq 6000. Using 5'RACE with constant-segment primers, TCRalpha and TCRbeta cDNA libraries were constructed, with sample barcodes and unique molecular identifiers added in the process. RNA was extracted from every sample with Trizol reagent. The libraries were amplified in two PCR steps, and the second step added a second sample barcode and Illumina TruSeq adapters. The libraries were sequenced on an Illumina NovaSeq using 2 x 150 bp paired-end reads. The study's own analysis went as follows. With migec v1.2.7, reads were demultiplexed and then collapsed into UMI-guided consensus sequences. With mixcr v2.1.11, UMI consensuses were aligned to TRA and TRB V and J templates and assembled into clonotypes. Clonotypes were classified as expanded or contracted when called significant by both edgeR and NoisET, with noise models trained on biological replicates. For edgeR calls, the thresholds were a false discovery rate-adjusted p below 0.01 and a log2 fold-change of 1. As an exploratory analysis of dynamics, PCA with hierarchical clustering was applied to max-normalized trajectories of the 1000 most abundant clonotypes. Separately sequenced CD4+ and CD8+ repertoires were used to assign a CD4 or CD8 phenotype to each responding clone. Clones were called with MiXCR by TCRdb after fastp trimmed the public reads at Q25, and only in-frame beta chains were retained. Each entry merges the rows of one CDR3 protein and shows their most common DNA and genes. The V and J calls and clone size are TCRdb's, not the authors'. This sample lists over 350,000 distinct CDR3 sequences; 20% to 25% were detected once. The ten largest clonotypes hold 8.5% to 10% of the sample.

Note on this clonotype: Its specific antigen is unknown. No qualities accompany the bases; no much larger clone lies one base away.

The TCR sequence derives from an adult woman who had mild COVID-19 (a few samples of this study predate the infection). The sample titles of this study are shuffled in the database, so cell type and time point are left out; the donor was told from shared clones. The chain couples TRBV29-1 to TRBJ1-1; 9 nucleotides in the junction match TRBD1. Specimen: PBMCs or a T cell subset sorted from them (not recorded which). The CDR3 reads CSVGQGVDTEAFF. DNA sequence: TGCAGCGTTGGACAGGGGGTTGACACTGAAGCTTTCTTT.